This TCR beta chain is from a study of T cells after yellow fever vaccination. At least ten counts were recorded for this clonotype. CDR3 length equals 16 residues. V shed 2 bases and J shed 2 bases, with 14 bases lying between them. Germline V CDR1 and CDR2: MNHEY, SMNVEV (reference sequence). MiXCR, run by TCRdb on the 5' RACE reads, gives a single entry per CDR3 protein. This sample carries 15,000 or so distinct CDR3 sequences, less than 7.5% of them seen once, and the ten largest clones take roughly 1.5%. The chain has TRBV27 and TRBJ2-3; perhaps TRBD1 as D (6 bases). Sequencing was performed on PBMCs, either bulk or a sorted T-cell subset (CD4+, CD8+, memory, or dextramer-sorted; not recorded which), taken on the day of the yellow fever booster vaccination. The clonotype comes from a man aged 18-30 years who received the YFV17D yellow fever vaccine. DNA for the CDR3: TGTGCCAGCAGTTTAGGGGACAACGCCCCCACAGATACGCAGTATTTT. Translation gives CASSLGDNAPTDTQYF.